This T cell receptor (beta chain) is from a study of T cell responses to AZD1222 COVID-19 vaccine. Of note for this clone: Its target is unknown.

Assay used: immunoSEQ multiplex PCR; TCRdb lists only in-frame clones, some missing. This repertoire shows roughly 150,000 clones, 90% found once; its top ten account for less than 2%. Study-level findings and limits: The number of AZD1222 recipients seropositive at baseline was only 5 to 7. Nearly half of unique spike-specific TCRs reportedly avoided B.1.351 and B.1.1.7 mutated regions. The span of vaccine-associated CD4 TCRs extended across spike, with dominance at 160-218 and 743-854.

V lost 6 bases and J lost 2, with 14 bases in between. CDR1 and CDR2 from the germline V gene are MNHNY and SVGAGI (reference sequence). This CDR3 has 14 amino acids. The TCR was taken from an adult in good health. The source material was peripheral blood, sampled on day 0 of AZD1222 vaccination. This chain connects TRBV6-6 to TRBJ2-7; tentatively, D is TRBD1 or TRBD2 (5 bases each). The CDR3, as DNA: TGTGCCAGCAGAATCTCGGGGCGGGCCTACGAGCAGTACTTC. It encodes CASRISGRAYEQYF.